This T cell receptor (beta chain) was obtained from a study of T cells in Graves' hyperthyroidism and ophthalmopathy. Study conclusions and caveats: Most clonotypes expanded in thyroid above 0.001 were likewise present in blood. Separation of ophthalmopathy from stable hyperthyroidism was achieved by a 13 V-J model.

This clonotype was counted at least ten times. Its antigen is not identified. Newly diagnosed patients aged 18 to 65 had hyperthyroidism of under 2 months' duration. Exclusion of a patient resulted from uncontrolled infection, other autoimmune disease, pregnancy or lactation. The CDR3 contains 17 residues. Germline CDR1 reads SEHNR; CDR2 reads FQNEAQ (reference sequence). Trimming took 6 bases from V and 6 from J; bases not matched to a gene: 12. TCR beta CDR3 regions were amplified from RNA transcripts. HTBI primers were the set used in a first-round RT-PCR of the TCR CDR3. TCRdb reanalysed the multiplex PCR reads using MiXCR and keeps one entry per CDR3 protein. Of 100,000 to 130,000 distinct CDR3 sequences detected, about 17% appear once; the ten largest clones hold 35% to 45%.

The rearrangement joins TRBV7-9 to TRBJ2-2; TRBD2 matches 11 bases. Sequenced: blood. The TCR sequence derives from a woman in her forties or fifties with Graves' hyperthyroidism. As DNA, the CDR3 is TGTGCCAGCAGGGAGGGACTAGCGGAGCGGCGGTCCGGGGAGCTGTTTTTT. Amino acids: CASREGLAERRSGELFF.